This paragraph covers one T cell receptor (beta chain) sequence. Its specificity is unknown. The sample holds other DNA sequences that translate to the same CDR3. The data belong to a study of cytotoxic CD8 clonotypes in ibrutinib-treated CLL. Study-level findings and limits: Age-matched healthy donor levels were exceeded by baseline clonality, which tracked circulating CD8+ T-cell counts. Contraction or stability on treatment characterized the public clonotypes, which were uncommon.

This table comes from immunoSEQ multiplex PCR, and its TCRdb copy is limited to in-frame clones, with some not included. The table has about 80,000 clones, around 79% seen once. Trimming stripped 3 bases from V and 4 bases from J, with 5 bases between. Germline assignment: CDR1 SEHNR and CDR2 FQNEAQ (reference sequence). The CDR3 runs to 12 residues. The source was PBMCs, collected after 12 months of ibrutinib treatment. The sequence derives from a human donor with chronic lymphocytic leukemia. The chain employs TRBV7-9 and TRBJ2-3; possibly TRBD2 for D (5 bases). DNA of the CDR3: TGTGCCAGCAGCTTGGGAGCAGATACGCAGTATTTT. This codes for CASSLGADTQYF.